The 6 T cell receptor beta chains below come from one sample, sequenced in a study of shared clonotypes between healthy human individuals. Libraries were prepared by immunoSEQ multiplex PCR; TCRdb keeps only in-frame clonotypes and omits some of them. The sample contains 2,500,000 or so clones, 85% to 95% of which appear only once. Input material: naive CD4+ T cells from PBMCs. Regarding subset: CD45RA+ positively selected. The receptor source for this set is a man younger than 35 in good health. Some clones in this sample may be carry-over from other donors' samples.

This rearrangement joins TRBV6-5 to TRBJ1-2; no firm D call. V lost 10 bases, J lost 7 bases, and 22 bases lay in between. CDR1 is MNHEY, CDR2 SVGAGI, per germline. The CDR3 is 14 amino acids. CDR3 protein: CATNSKGYSGGYTF. The CDR3 DNA follows: TGTGCCACCAACTCAAAAGGGTATTCAGGTGGCTACACCTTC.

This chain links TRBV25-1 with TRBJ2-1; 7 bases map to TRBD2. Germline CDR1 and CDR2: MGHDK and SYGVNS. The ends lost 3 bases at V and 3 bases at J; junction bases unmatched: 8. This CDR3 region has 16 residues. The CDR3: CASSDRWTSLYNEQFF. CDR3 nucleotides: TGTGCCAGCAGTGACCGATGGACTAGTCTCTACAATGAGCAGTTCTTC.

V and J are TRBV5-1 and TRBJ2-1; D gene ambiguous. The CDR3 consists of 15 residues. The V and J ends lost 1 base and 5 bases respectively, with 13 bases between them. The germline V gene has CDR1 SGHRS and CDR2 YFSETQ. The DNA of the CDR3 is TGCGCCAGCAGCTTGCGGCAGTCGGATAACAATGAGCAGTTCTTC. This translates into CASSLRQSDNNEQFF.

In its sample, this clone was seen once. The genes are TRBV5-4 and TRBJ2-3; 11 bases match TRBD2. Germline V gene lookup returns CDR1 SGHNT and CDR2 YYREEE (reference sequence). CDR3 length equals 16 residues. V dropped 1 base and J dropped 3; count of bases not matched to a gene: 4. The CDR3: CASSLKLAGVTDTQYF. In DNA form, the CDR3 reads TGTGCCAGCAGCTTGAAACTAGCGGGAGTAACAGATACGCAGTATTTT.

The V call is TRBV2, the J call TRBJ2-2, with 10 bases fitting TRBD2. Germline V lookup: CDR1 SNHLY, CDR2 FYNNEI. The ends lost 6 bases at V and 4 bases at J; junction bases unmatched: 5. The CDR3 totals 15 residues. CDR3 nucleotides: TGTGCCAGCAGACCGGGACTAGCGAGCACCGGGGAGCTGTTTTTT. Protein product: CASRPGLASTGELFF.

The chain combines TRBV27 with TRBJ2-3; D possibly corresponds to TRBD2 (6 bases). This CDR3 comprises 16 residues. CDR1 and CDR2 from the germline V gene are MNHEY and SMNVEV (reference sequence). Trimming took 5 bases from V and 6 from J, leaving 21 bases between them. In DNA, the CDR3 is TGTGCCAGCAGTGCCCGTACGACTAGTGCGGCGGATACGCAGTATTTT. Translating gives CASSARTTSAADTQYF.